The sample holds one count of the clone carrying this TCR beta chain. This entry comes from a study of blood T cell repertoires in COVID-19. CDR1 is MNHEY, CDR2 SMNVEV, per germline (reference sequence). CDR3 length equals 16 residues. The J segment lost 10 bases and the V segment lost 3 bases, leaving 10 bases of the junction unmatched. Profiling relied on immunoSEQ multiplex PCR, and the TCRdb table lists in-frame clones only, not all of them. Of fewer than 300,000 clones in the sample, less than 85% were seen once. Sequencing input: peripheral blood. This clonotype was obtained from a human donor with COVID-19, enrolled during active disease. The donor label of this sample is uncertain. This chain joins TRBV27 and TRBJ2-1, with TRBD2 identical over 12 bases. In DNA, the CDR3 is TGTGCCAGCAGTTTGTATGCGCCTAGCGGGAGGGTGGAGCAGTTCTTC. This gives the protein CASSLYAPSGRVEQFF.